By share of the sample, the clone carrying this T cell receptor beta chain is medium-sized. Its target is not known. This sample is part of a study of spatial heterogeneity in lung cancer. Germline V gene lookup returns CDR1 WSHSY and CDR2 SAAADI. The CDR3 has 15 amino acids. The junction had 4 bases not matched to a gene; V was cut back by 3 bases and J by 3 bases. Study-level points and caveats: Mutation tallies in tumors tracked expanded intratumoral alpha and beta TCR counts.

Specified time point: sample taken at primary tumor resection. Donors were roughly 70 untreated early-stage non-small cell lung cancer patients. TCRdb re-called the 5' RACE reads through MiXCR, storing one row per CDR3 protein. Of roughly 9,000 distinct CDR3 sequences listed, around 5% are singletons. This sample comprised lung tumor tissue, obtained at surgery. The receptor's source is a female donor with early-stage non-small cell lung cancer. V is TRBV10-2 and J is TRBJ2-7, with TRBD2 identical over 11 bases. The CDR3 DNA is TGCGCCAGCAGTGATACTAGCGGGAGTTACTACGAGCAGTACTTC. It codes for CASSDTSGSYYEQYF.